The clone carrying this T cell receptor (beta chain) appeared a few times. The data derive from a study of blood T cell repertoires in COVID-19. Study context: Sites in the United States, Italy and Spain provided acute and convalescent COVID-19 samples.

In the original processing: Amplification of reference gene primers was used by the study to estimate nucleated cell counts. The repertoire was sequenced with immunoSEQ multiplex PCR; TCRdb's copy has only in-frame clones and lacks some. V, J and clone size derive from that table, while D and trimming were established from the DNA sequence. The sample consists of 150,000 to 200,000 clones, about 86% of them appearing once. V was pared by 6 bases and J by 5 bases, with 7 bases of the junction left unmatched. CDR1 is MNHNY and CDR2 is SVGAGI in the germline V gene (reference sequence). The CDR3 length is 14 residues.

The origin of this receptor is a young man with acute or convalescent COVID-19. The rearrangement joins TRBV6-6 to TRBJ2-1; 7 bases fit TRBD2. Sequenced input: peripheral blood. The CDR3 loop reads CASSGGRVNNEQFF. The CDR3 DNA follows: TGTGCCAGCAGCGGGGGGAGGGTTAACAATGAGCAGTTCTTC.